This entry lists 26 T cell receptor beta chains sequenced from one sample in a study of T cell responses to AZD1222 COVID-19 vaccine. Libraries were prepared by immunoSEQ multiplex PCR; TCRdb keeps only in-frame clonotypes and omits some of them. The sample yields about 99,000 clones, roughly 89% seen once. The material was peripheral blood, obtained on day 0 of AZD1222 vaccination. The receptors come from an adult in good health.

The rearrangement uses TRBV6-1 and TRBJ2-3; no definite D call. The V gene lost 2 bases and the J gene lost 2 bases, with 11 bases spanning the gap. In germline, CDR1 is MNHNS, CDR2 SASEGT. The CDR3 loop spans 15 amino acids. In DNA, the CDR3 is TGTGCCAGCAGTGAACGGGTAGGGTTCACAGATACGCAGTATTTT. Translation: CASSERVGFTDTQYF.

This clone was counted only a few times. The chain uses TRBV30 and TRBJ2-7; D is uncertain. The CDR3 sequence is 13 residues long. The germline CDR1 and CDR2 sequences are GTSNPN and SVGIG (reference sequence). Between the trimmed V and J ends, which lost 3 bases and 5 bases, there was a span of 14 bases. CDR3 DNA sequence: TGTGCCTGGAGACCGGGCCGGACGGACGAGCAGTACTTC. Amino acid sequence: CAWRPGRTDEQYF.

The chain couples TRBV27 to TRBJ2-3, with 15 bases identical to TRBD2. The CDR3 covers 16 residues. With V trimmed by 5 bases and J by 6 bases, 6 bases remained unmatched. Germline CDR1 reads MNHEY; CDR2 reads SMNVEV (reference sequence). The CDR3 loop is CASSPPGLAGGDTQYF. For the CDR3, the DNA is TGTGCCAGCAGTCCCCCCGGACTAGCGGGAGGGGATACGCAGTATTTT.

Here the CDR3 reads CATSDGRTSTNEKLFF. CDR3 DNA: TGTGCCACCAGTGATGGGAGGACGTCAACTAATGAAAAACTGTTTTTT. The V gene is TRBV24-1, the J gene TRBJ1-4; D ambiguous. This CDR3 has 16 amino acids. V was clipped by 3 bases and J by 0 bases, with 10 bases between them. The germline gives CDR1 KGHDR, CDR2 SFDVKD.

The rearrangement links TRBV7-6 to TRBJ1-1; D not resolved. Trimming left V 5 bases short and J 0 bases short, with 10 bases between. This CDR3 is 14 amino acids long. Per the germline V gene, CDR1 is SGHVS and CDR2 is FNYEAQ. DNA of the CDR3: TGTGCCAGCAGCCCACAGCCGGTGAACACTGAAGCTTTCTTT. This translates into CASSPQPVNTEAFF. Using reference TRBV7-6 and TRBJ1-1 for the parts outside the CDR3, the full variable domain is GAGVSQSPRYKVTKRGQDVALRCDPISGHVSLYWYRQALGQGPEFLTYFNYEAQQDKSGLPNDRFSAERPEGSISTLTIQRTEQRDSAMYRCASSPQPVNTEAFFGQGTRLTVV.

The genes are TRBV6-5 and TRBJ1-6; possibly TRBD1 for D (6 bases). The length of the CDR3 is 15 residues. V lost 5 bases and J 9 bases, leaving 17 bases between the germline ends. Germline V CDR1 and CDR2: MNHEY, SVGAGI. The CDR3 spells CASSPPTGDGSPLHF. The CDR3 coding sequence is TGTGCCAGCAGTCCCCCGACAGGAGACGGTTCACCCCTCCACTTT.

The chain combines TRBV10-1 with TRBJ2-7, with a tentative D call TRBD1 (6 bases). Germline lookup yields CDR1 WNHNN and CDR2 SYGVQD (reference sequence). Deletions cut 6 bases from V and 2 bases from J, with 17 bases between. The CDR3 consists of 15 residues. The DNA of the CDR3 is TGCGCCAGCAGACTCGGACAGCCGGACCCCTACGAGCAGTACTTC. It codes for CASRLGQPDPYEQYF.

The chain links TRBV6-1 to TRBJ2-2; the match to TRBD2 covers 7 bases. The CDR3 has 14 residues. V dropped 0 bases and J dropped 5; count of bases not matched to a gene: 0. Per germline, CDR1 MNHNS and CDR2 SASEGT. CDR3 sequence reads: CASSEAGGTGELFF. The CDR3 region has the DNA TGTGCCAGCAGTGAAGCGGGAGGGACCGGGGAGCTGTTTTTT.

V usage is TRBV18 and J usage is TRBJ1-3; D is perhaps TRBD1 (6 bases). Germline assignment: CDR1 KGHSH and CDR2 LQKENI. V was clipped by 3 bases and J by 1 base, with 10 bases between them. The CDR3 runs 15 residues. The CDR3 region is CASSPERGSGNTIYF. CDR3 DNA sequence: TGTGCCAGCTCACCGGAGAGGGGGTCTGGAAACACCATATATTTT. Based on the CDR3 plus reference TRBV18 and TRBJ1-3, the full variable domain is NAGVMQNPRHLVRRRGQEARLRCSPMKGHSHVYWYRQLPEEGLKFMVYLQKENIIDESGMPKERFSAEFPKEGPSILRIQQVVRGDSAAYFCASSPERGSGNTIYFGEGSWLTVV.

V gene TRBV7-2 combines with J gene TRBJ1-1, with a weak D call TRBD1 (6 bases). The CDR3 covers 15 residues. V was pared by 3 bases and J by 4 bases, with 15 bases between. In germline, CDR1 is SGHTA, CDR2 FQGNSA. CDR3 sequence (DNA): TGTGCCAGCAGCTTCCAGGACAGTGGGGGCACTGAAGCTTTCTTT. Protein sequence: CASSFQDSGGTEAFF.

The chain carries TRBV5-4 and TRBJ2-2, with D possibly being TRBD1 (6 bases). The V gene's germline CDR1 is SGHNT and CDR2 YYREEE (reference sequence). The ends were cut back, 2 bases at V and 7 bases at J, with 9 bases in the middle. The CDR3 is 13 amino acids. The CDR3 loop reads CASSFGQIGELFF. The CDR3 nucleotides read TGTGCCAGCAGCTTTGGACAGATCGGGGAGCTGTTTTTT.

The chain recombines TRBV7-8 with TRBJ1-1; no firm D call. The CDR3 is 14 amino acids. V lost 3 bases, J lost 2 bases, and 10 bases lay in between. Germline V gene data show CDR1 as SGHVS and CDR2 as FQNEAQ. The DNA for the CDR3 is TGTGCCAGCAGCTTTCTCTTAAGCAACACTGAAGCTTTCTTT. Protein sequence: CASSFLLSNTEAFF. The full variable domain, its missing parts supplied by reference TRBV7-8 and TRBJ1-1, is GAGVSQSPRYKVAKRGQDVALRCDPISGHVSLFWYQQALGQGPEFLTYFQNEAQLDKSGLPSDRFFAERPEGSVSTLKIQRTQQEDSAVYLCASSFLLSNTEAFFGQGTRLTVV.

This chain connects TRBV9 to TRBJ2-7; 8 bases align to TRBD2. Germline V gene lookup returns CDR1 SGDLS and CDR2 YYNGEE. CDR3 size: 14 residues. The V segment lost 3 bases and the J segment 5 bases; nucleotides outside the gene matches: 7. CDR3 protein: CASSGSGKWNEQYF. In DNA form, the CDR3 reads TGTGCCAGCAGCGGTAGCGGGAAGTGGAACGAGCAGTACTTC. Full variable domain (rest looked up from reference TRBV9 and TRBJ2-7): DSGVTQTPKHLITATGQRVTLRCSPRSGDLSVYWYQQSLDQGLQFLIQYYNGEERAKGNILERFSAQQFPDLHSELNLSSLELGDSALYFCASSGSGKWNEQYFGPGTRLTVT.

This rearrangement joins TRBV5-5 to TRBJ1-2; the match to TRBD1 covers 9 bases. Trimming cost V 0 bases and J 8 bases; bases outside gene matches: 2. The CDR3 has 13 residues. The germline V gene encodes CDR1 SGHKS and CDR2 YYEKEE (reference sequence). The CDR3: CASSLGQGEGYTF. As DNA, the CDR3 is TGTGCCAGCAGCTTGGGACAGGGGGAGGGCTACACCTTC.

The chain employs TRBV5-4 and TRBJ1-6; D may be TRBD1 (6 bases). V dropped 4 bases and J dropped 10 bases, with 15 bases sitting between them. Germline CDR1 SGHNT, CDR2 YYREEE (reference sequence). The length of the CDR3 is 14 residues. CDR3 protein: CASSLGGARSPLHF. The CDR3 region has the DNA TGTGCCAGCAGCCTTGGGGGGGCAAGGTCACCCCTCCACTTT.

This chain uses TRBV11-2 with TRBJ2-7, with D tentatively TRBD1 (5 bases). CDR3 length: 16 residues. Germline V lookup: CDR1 SGHAT, CDR2 FQNNGV. V was pared by 3 bases and J by 3 bases, with 18 bases between. The CDR3: CASSFSSWQDIYEQYF. The CDR3, as DNA: TGTGCCAGCAGCTTTTCCTCCTGGCAGGACATCTACGAGCAGTACTTC. The whole variable domain, remainder taken from reference TRBV11-2 and TRBJ2-7, is EAGVAQSPRYKIIEKRQSVAFWCNPISGHATLYWYQQILGQGPKLLIQFQNNGVVDDSQLPKDRFSAERLKGVDSTLKIQPAKLEDSAVYLCASSFSSWQDIYEQYFGPGTRLTVT.

This chain uses TRBV6-5 with TRBJ2-1, with 10 bases that match TRBD2. This CDR3 has 14 residues. V lost 8 bases to trimming and J lost 0 bases; unmatched junction nucleotides: 1. Per germline, CDR1 MNHEY and CDR2 SVGAGI. Here the CDR3 reads CASASGSSYNEQFF. The DNA of the CDR3 is TGTGCCAGCGCTAGCGGGAGCTCCTACAATGAGCAGTTCTTC.

This chain joins TRBV6-5 and TRBJ2-7; 7 nucleotides agree with TRBD2. This CDR3 comprises 15 residues. Germline trimming cut 6 bases from V and 7 bases from J; bases unmatched to any gene: 15. The germline V gene has CDR1 MNHEY and CDR2 SVGAGI. CDR3 sequence (DNA): TGTGCCAGCAGGATAGATCGGGACTACTTTTTTGAGCAGTACTTC. Translated: CASRIDRDYFFEQYF.

V usage is TRBV18 and J usage is TRBJ2-4, with D possibly being TRBD2 (5 bases). The CDR3 runs 17 residues. Germline loops: CDR1 KGHSH, CDR2 LQKENI. V was cut by 6 bases and J by 0 bases, with 18 bases left in between. The CDR3 loop reads CASSPGSGWIAKNIQYF. As DNA, the CDR3 is TGTGCCAGCTCCCCGGGATCGGGTTGGATAGCCAAAAACATTCAGTACTTC.

The rearrangement joins TRBV19 to TRBJ1-1; the D is unclear. CDR1 is LNHDA, CDR2 SQIVND, per germline (reference sequence). The CDR3 is 14 residues long. Deletions cut 5 bases from V and 3 bases from J, with 13 bases between. The CDR3 DNA reads as TGTGCCAGTAGTGTCACCGGGGTGGACACTGAAGCTTTCTTT. This translates into CASSVTGVDTEAFF.

The chain links TRBV18 to TRBJ2-3; D is undetermined. Trimming cost V 4 bases and J 0 bases, with 11 bases left between them. The germline gives CDR1 KGHSH, CDR2 LQKENI. The CDR3 length is 15 residues. For the CDR3, the DNA is TGTGCCAGCTCACTGCATGCCACTAGCACAGATACGCAGTATTTT. Protein sequence: CASSLHATSTDTQYF.

The chain is built from TRBV11-1 and TRBJ2-7, with D possibly matching TRBD2 (6 bases). V was clipped by 1 base and J by 3 bases, with 13 bases between them. The germline CDR1 and CDR2 sequences are SGHAT and FQDESV (reference sequence). The CDR3 is 15 amino acids. CDR3 DNA: TGTGCCAGCAGCTTAGTCAGCCTAGCGAACTACGAGCAGTACTTC. Residues: CASSLVSLANYEQYF.

V gene TRBV11-3 combines with J gene TRBJ2-3; tentatively, D is TRBD1 (5 bases). Germline lookup yields CDR1 SGHNT and CDR2 YENEEA. V was shortened by 5 bases and J by 2 bases, with 11 bases between the two germline ends. The CDR3 totals 14 residues. The DNA for the CDR3 is TGTGCCAGCAGCCTAACAGGTGTCACAGATACGCAGTATTTT. The encoded protein is CASSLTGVTDTQYF.

The chain recombines TRBV9 with TRBJ2-7; D remains unclear. Germline V gene sequence: CDR1 SGDLS, CDR2 YYNGEE. CDR3 length: 15 amino acids. Trimming took off 0 bases at V and 6 bases at J, with 16 bases between the two ends. CDR3 DNA: TGTGCCAGCAGCGTAGCACGTAGGACGGCCTCCGAGCAGTACTTC. Translation: CASSVARRTASEQYF.

The genes are TRBV19 and TRBJ2-1; TRBD2 matches at 11 bases. The CDR3 consists of 15 residues. V lost 5 bases, J lost 7 bases, and 7 bases stayed unmatched. Germline CDR1 and CDR2: LNHDA and SQIVND (reference sequence). CDR3 nucleotides: TGTGCCAGTAGTGCCACTAGCGGGAGTTATAATGAGCAGTTCTTC. This codes for CASSATSGSYNEQFF.

V gene TRBV4-1 combines with J gene TRBJ1-5; a weak D match, TRBD1 (5 bases). Germline V lookup: CDR1 MGHRA, CDR2 YSYEKL. V lost 5 bases and J lost 2, with 10 bases in between. The CDR3 spans 14 residues. The chain's CDR3 is CASSLETGNQPQHF. The CDR3 DNA reads as TGCGCCAGCAGCTTAGAGACAGGCAATCAGCCCCAGCATTTT.